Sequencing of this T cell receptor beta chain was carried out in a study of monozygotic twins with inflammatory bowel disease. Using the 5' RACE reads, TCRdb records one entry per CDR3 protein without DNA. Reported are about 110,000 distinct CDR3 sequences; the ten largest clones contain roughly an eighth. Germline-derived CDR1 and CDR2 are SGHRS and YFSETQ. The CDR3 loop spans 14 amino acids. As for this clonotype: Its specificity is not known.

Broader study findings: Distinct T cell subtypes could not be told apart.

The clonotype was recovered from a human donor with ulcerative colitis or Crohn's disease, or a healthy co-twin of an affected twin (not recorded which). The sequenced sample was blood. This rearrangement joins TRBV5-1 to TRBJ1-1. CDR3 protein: CASSFGGGRTEAFF.